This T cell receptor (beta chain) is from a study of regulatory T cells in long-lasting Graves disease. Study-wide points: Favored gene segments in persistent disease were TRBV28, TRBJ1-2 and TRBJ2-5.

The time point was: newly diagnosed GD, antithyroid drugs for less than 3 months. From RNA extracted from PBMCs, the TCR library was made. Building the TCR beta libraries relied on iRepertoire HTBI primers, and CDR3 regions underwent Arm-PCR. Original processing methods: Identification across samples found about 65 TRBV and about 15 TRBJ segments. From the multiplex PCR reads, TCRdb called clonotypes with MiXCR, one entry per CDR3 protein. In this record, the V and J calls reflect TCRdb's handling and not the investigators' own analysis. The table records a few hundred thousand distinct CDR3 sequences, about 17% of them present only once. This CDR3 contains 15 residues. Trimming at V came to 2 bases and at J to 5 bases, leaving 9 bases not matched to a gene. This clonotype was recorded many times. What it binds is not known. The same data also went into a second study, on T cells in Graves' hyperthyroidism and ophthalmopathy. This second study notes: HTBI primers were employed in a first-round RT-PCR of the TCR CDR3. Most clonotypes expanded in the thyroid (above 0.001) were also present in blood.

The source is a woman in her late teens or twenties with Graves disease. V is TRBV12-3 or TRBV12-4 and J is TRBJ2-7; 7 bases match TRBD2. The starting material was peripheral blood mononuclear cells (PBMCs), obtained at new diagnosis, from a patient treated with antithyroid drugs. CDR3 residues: CASSLLPREDDEQYF. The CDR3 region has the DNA TGTGCCAGCAGTTTACTCCCCCGGGAGGATGACGAGCAGTACTTC.